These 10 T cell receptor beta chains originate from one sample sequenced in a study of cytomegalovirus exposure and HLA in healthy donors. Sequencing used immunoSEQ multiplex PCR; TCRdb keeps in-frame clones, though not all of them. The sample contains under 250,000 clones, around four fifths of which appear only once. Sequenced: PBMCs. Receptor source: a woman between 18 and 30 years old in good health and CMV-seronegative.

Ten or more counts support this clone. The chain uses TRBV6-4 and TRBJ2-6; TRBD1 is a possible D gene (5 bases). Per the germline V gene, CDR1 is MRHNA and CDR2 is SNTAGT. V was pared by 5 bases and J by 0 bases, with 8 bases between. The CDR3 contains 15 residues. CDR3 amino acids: CASSLDSSGANVLTF. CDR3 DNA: TGTGCCAGCAGTCTTGACAGCTCTGGGGCCAACGTCCTGACTTTC.

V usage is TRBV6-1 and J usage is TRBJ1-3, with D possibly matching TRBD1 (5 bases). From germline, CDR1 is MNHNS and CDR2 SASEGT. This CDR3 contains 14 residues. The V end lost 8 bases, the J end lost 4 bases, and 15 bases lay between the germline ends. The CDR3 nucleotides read TGTGCCAGCGTCCTCAGGGCGTTGGGAAACACCATATATTTT. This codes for CASVLRALGNTIYF.

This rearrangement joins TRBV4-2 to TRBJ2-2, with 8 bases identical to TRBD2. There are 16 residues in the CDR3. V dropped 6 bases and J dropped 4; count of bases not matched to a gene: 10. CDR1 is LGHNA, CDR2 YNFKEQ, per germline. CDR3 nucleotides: TGTGCCAGCAGTCCCTTGGCGGGAGGTTCCACCGGGGAGCTGTTTTTT. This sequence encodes CASSPLAGGSTGELFF.

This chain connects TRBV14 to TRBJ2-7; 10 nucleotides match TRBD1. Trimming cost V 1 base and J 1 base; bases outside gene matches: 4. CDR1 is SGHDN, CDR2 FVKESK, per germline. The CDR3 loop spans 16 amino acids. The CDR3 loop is CASSQGQGARSYEQYF. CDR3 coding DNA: TGTGCCAGCAGCCAAGGACAGGGGGCAAGGTCCTACGAGCAGTACTTC.

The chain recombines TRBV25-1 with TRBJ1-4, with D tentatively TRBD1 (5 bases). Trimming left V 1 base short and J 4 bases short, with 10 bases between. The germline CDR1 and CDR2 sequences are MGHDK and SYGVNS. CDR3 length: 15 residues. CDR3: CASSEWGRDNEKLFF. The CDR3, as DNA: TGTGCCAGCAGTGAATGGGGCAGGGATAATGAAAAACTGTTTTTT.

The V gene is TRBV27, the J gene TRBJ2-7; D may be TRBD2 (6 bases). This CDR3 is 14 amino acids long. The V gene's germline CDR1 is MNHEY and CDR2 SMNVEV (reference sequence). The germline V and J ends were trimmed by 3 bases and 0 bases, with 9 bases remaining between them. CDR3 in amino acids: CASSFRGSSYEQYF. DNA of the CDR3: TGTGCCAGCAGTTTTCGGGGGTCCTCCTACGAGCAGTACTTC.

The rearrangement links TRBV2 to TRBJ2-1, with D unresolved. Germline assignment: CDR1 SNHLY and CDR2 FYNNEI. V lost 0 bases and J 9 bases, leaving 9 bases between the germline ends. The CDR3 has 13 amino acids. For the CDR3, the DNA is TGTGCCAGCAGTGAAGCGTCCGGGCTTGAGCAGTTCTTC. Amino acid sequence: CASSEASGLEQFF.

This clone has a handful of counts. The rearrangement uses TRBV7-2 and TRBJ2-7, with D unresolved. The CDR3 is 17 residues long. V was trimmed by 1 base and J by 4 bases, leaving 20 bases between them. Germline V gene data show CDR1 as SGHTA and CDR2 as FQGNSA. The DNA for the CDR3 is TGTGCCAGCAGCTTAGACTTTAGGGTTAGTGAGCGATACGAGCAGTACTTC. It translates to CASSLDFRVSERYEQYF.

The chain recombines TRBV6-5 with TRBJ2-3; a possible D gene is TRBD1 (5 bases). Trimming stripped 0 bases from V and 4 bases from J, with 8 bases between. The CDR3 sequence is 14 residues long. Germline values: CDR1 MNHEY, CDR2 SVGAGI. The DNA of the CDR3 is TGTGCCAGCAGTTACTCTGACAGATCAGATACGCAGTATTTT. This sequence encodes CASSYSDRSDTQYF.

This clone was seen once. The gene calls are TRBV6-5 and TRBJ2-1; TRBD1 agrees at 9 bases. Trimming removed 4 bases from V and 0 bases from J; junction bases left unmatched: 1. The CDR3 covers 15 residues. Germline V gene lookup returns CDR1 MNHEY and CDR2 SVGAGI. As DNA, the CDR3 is TGTGCCAGCAGTTGGGGACAGGGCTCCTACAATGAGCAGTTCTTC. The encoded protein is CASSWGQGSYNEQFF.